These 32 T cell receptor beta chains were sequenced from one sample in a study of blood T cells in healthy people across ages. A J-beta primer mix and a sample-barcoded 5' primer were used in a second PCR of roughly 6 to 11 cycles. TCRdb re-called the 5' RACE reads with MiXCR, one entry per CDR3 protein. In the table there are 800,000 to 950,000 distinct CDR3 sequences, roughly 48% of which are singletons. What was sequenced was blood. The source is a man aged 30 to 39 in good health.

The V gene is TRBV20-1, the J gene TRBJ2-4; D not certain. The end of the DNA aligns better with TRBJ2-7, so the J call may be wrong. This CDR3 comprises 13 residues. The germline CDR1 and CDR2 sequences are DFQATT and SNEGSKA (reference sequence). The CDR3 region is CSARDGPLGEQYF. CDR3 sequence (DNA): TGCAGTGCTAGAGACGGCCCACTGGGCGAGCAGTACTTC.

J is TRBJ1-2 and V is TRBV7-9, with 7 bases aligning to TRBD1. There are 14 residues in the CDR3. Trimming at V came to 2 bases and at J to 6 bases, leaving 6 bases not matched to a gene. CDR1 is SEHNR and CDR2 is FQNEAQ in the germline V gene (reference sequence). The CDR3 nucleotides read TGTGCCAGCAGCTTAATGGGACAGCGGAATGGCTACACCTTC. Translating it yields CASSLMGQRNGYTF. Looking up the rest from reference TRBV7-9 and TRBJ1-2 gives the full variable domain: DTGVSQNPRHKITKRGQNVTFRCDPISEHNRLYWYRQTLGQGPEFLTYFQNEAQLEKSRLLSDRFSAERPKGSFSTLEIQRTEQGDSAMYLCASSLMGQRNGYTFGSGTRLTVV.

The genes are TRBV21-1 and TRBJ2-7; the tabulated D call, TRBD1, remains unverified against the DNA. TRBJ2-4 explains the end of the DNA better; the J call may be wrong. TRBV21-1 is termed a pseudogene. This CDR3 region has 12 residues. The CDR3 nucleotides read TGTGCCAACTTGGGGGCCCCTCACATTCAGTACTTC. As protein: CANLGAPHIQYF.

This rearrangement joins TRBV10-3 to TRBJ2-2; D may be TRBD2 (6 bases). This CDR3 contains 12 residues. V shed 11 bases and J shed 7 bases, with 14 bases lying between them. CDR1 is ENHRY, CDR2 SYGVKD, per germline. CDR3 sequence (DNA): TGTGCCGCCGCCCGGGGGATCGGGGAGCTGTTTTTT. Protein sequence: CAAARGIGELFF.

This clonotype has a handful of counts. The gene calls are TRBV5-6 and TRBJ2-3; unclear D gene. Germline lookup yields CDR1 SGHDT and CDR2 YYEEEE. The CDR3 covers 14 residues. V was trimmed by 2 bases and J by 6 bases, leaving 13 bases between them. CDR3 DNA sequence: TGTGCCAGCAGCTTTGAACACCTCCGTGATACGCAGTATTTT. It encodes CASSFEHLRDTQYF.

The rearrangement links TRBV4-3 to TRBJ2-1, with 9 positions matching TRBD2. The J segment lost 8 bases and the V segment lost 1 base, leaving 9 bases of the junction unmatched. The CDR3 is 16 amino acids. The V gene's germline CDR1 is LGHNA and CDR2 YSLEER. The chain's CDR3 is CASSQGTSGYSDEQFF. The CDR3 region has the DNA TGCGCCAGCAGCCAAGGAACTAGCGGGTACAGCGATGAGCAGTTCTTC.

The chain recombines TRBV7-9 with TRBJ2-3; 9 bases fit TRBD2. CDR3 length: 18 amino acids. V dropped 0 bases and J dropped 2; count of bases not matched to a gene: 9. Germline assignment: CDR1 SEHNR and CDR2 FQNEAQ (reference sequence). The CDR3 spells CASSLASGGTGLTDTQYF. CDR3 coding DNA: TGTGCCAGCAGCTTAGCCAGCGGGGGGACCGGGCTCACAGATACGCAGTATTTT.

CDR3 sequence (DNA): TGTGCCAGCAGTAGGCAGGTAATCGGCGAAAAACTGTTTTTT. This codes for CASSRQVIGEKLFF. The genes are TRBV2 and TRBJ1-4; D gene ambiguous. The CDR3 totals 14 residues. Germline V gene lookup returns CDR1 SNHLY and CDR2 FYNNEI. Trimming removed 5 bases from V and 8 bases from J, with 15 bases in between.

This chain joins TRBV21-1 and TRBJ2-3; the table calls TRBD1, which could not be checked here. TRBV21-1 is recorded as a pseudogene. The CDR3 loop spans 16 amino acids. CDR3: CASSHAGDRLTDTQYF. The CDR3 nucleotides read TGTGCCAGCAGCCACGCGGGGGACAGACTCACAGATACGCAGTATTTT.

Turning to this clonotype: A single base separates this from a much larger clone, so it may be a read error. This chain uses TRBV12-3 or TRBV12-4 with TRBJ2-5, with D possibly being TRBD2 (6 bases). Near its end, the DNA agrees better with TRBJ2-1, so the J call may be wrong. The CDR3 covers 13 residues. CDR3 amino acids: CASSAGLQETQFF. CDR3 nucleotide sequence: TGTGCCAGCAGTGCGGGACTTCAAGAGACCCAGTTCTTC.

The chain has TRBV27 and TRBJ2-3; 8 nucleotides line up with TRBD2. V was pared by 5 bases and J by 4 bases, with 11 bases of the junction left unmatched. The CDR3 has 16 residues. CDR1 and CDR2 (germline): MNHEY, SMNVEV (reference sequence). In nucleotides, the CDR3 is TGTGCCAGCAGTCCTTCAGGACTAGCAGGTGCAGATACGCAGTATTTT. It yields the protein CASSPSGLAGADTQYF.

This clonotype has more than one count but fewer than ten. The CDR3 loop reads CSARDPPYEQYF. DNA of the CDR3: TGCAGTGCTAGAGATCCACCCTACGAGCAGTACTTC. The J gene is TRBJ2-7, the V gene TRBV20-1, with D unclear. With 0 bases removed from V and 2 bases from J, the gap between germline ends came to 5 bases. CDR1 is DFQATT, CDR2 SNEGSKA, per germline (reference sequence). The CDR3 contains 12 residues.

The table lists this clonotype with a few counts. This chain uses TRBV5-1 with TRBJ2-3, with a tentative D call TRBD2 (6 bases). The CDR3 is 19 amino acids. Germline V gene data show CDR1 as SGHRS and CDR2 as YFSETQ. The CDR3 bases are TGCGCACCCTGTATCCGCAAGGAAAGGCAAGGGGAGGTCACAGATACGCAGTATTTT. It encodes CAPCIRKERQGEVTDTQYF.

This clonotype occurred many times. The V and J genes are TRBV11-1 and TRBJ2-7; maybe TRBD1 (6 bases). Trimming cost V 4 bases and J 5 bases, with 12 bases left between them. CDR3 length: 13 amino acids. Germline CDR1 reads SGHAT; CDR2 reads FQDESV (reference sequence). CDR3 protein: CASSWPGVHEQYF. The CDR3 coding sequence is TGTGCCAGCAGCTGGCCAGGGGTCCACGAGCAGTACTTC.

The CDR3 sequence: CATSRAGTEYEQYF. The CDR3 DNA reads as TGTGCCACCAGCAGAGCCGGGACAGAGTACGAGCAGTACTTC. The genes are TRBV15 and TRBJ2-7, with TRBD1 matching over 7 bases. The CDR3 length is 14 residues. J gave up 4 bases and V 1 base, and 4 bases lay outside the gene matches. Germline V gene data show CDR1 as LNHNV and CDR2 as YYDKDF (reference sequence).

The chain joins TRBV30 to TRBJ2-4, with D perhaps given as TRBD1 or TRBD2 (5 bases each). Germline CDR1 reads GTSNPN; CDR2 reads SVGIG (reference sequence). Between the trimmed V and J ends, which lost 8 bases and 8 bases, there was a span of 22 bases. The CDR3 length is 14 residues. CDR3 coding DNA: TGTGCCGGGACCCTCTTGGGAACTGGGGACATTCAGTACTTC. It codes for CAGTLLGTGDIQYF.

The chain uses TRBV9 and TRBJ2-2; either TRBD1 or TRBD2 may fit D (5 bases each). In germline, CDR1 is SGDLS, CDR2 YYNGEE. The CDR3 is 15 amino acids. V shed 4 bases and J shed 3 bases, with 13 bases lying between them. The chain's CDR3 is CASSPAGADTGELFF. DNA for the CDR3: TGTGCCAGCAGCCCGGCCGGGGCTGACACCGGGGAGCTGTTTTTT. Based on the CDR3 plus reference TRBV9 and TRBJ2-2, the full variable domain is DSGVTQTPKHLITATGQRVTLRCSPRSGDLSVYWYQQSLDQGLQFLIQYYNGEERAKGNILERFSAQQFPDLHSELNLSSLELGDSALYFCASSPAGADTGELFFGEGSRLTVL.

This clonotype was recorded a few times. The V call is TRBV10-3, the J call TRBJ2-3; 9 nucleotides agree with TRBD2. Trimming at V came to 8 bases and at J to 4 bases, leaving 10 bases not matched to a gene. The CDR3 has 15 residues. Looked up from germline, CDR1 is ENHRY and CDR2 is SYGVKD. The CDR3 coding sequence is TGTGCCATCCATAGCGGGGGTTCGGGGCCAGATACGCAGTATTTT. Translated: CAIHSGGSGPDTQYF.

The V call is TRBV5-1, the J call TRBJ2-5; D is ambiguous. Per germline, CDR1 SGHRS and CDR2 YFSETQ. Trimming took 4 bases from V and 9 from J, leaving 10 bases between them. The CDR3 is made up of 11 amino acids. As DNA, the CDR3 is TGCGCCAGCAGCCCCTCCCTAGCCCAGTACTTC. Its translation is CASSPSLAQYF.

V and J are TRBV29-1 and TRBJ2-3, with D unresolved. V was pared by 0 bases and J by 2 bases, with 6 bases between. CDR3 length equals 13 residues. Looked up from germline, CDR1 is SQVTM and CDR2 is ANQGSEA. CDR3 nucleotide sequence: TGCAGCGTTGAAGAAGGCCTCACAGATACGCAGTATTTT. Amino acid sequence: CSVEEGLTDTQYF.

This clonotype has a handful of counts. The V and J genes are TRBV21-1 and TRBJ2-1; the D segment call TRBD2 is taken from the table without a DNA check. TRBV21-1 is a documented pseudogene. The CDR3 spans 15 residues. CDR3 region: CASKRVSGIQNEQFF. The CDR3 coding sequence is TGTGCCAGCAAACGAGTCAGCGGGATTCAGAATGAGCAGTTCTTC.

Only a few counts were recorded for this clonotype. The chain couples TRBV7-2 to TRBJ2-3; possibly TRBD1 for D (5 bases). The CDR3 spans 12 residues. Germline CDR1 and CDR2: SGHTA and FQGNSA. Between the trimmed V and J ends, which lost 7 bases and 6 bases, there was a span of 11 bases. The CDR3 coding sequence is TGTGCCAGCAAGGCAGGGTTTGATACGCAGTATTTT. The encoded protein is CASKAGFDTQYF.

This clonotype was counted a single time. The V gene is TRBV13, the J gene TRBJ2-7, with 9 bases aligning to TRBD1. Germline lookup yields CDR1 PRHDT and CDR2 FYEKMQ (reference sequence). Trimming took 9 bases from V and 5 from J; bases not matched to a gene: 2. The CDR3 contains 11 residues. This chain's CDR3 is CASGTGNEQYF. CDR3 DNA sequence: TGTGCCAGTGGGACAGGGAACGAGCAGTACTTC.

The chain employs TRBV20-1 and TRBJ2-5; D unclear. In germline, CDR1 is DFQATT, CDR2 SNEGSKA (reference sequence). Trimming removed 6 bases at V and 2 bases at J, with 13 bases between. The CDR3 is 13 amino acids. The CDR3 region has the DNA TGCAGTGCCACCTCGGCAACACAAGAGACCCAGTACTTC. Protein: CSATSATQETQYF.

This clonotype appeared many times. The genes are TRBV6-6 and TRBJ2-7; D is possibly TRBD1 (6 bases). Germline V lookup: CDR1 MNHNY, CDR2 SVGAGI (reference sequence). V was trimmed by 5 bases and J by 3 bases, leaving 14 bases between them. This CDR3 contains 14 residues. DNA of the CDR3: TGTGCCAGCAGTCGACAGGAGCTCGTCTACGAGCAGTACTTC. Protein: CASSRQELVYEQYF.

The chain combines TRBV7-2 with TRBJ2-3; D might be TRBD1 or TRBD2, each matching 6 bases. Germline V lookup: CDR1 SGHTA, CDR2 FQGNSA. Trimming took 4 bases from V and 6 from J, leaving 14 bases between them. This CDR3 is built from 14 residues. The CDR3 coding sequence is TGTGCCAGCAGCTCAACCGGGGGCGGGGATACGCAGTATTTT. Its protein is CASSSTGGGDTQYF.

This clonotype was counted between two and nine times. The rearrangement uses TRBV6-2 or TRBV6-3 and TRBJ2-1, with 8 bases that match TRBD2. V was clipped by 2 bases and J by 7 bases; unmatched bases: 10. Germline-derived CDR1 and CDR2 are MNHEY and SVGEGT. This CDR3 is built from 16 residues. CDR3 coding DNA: TGTGCCAGCAGTTACGGGTTACGGGGGGGCCAGAATGAGCAGTTCTTC. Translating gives CASSYGLRGGQNEQFF.

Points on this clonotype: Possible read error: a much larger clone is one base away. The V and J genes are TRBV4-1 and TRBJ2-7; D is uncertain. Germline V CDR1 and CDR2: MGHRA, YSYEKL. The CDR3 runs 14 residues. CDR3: CASSQDPGTNERYF. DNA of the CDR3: TGCGCCAGCAGCCAAGATCCCGGAACCAACGAGCGGTACTTC.

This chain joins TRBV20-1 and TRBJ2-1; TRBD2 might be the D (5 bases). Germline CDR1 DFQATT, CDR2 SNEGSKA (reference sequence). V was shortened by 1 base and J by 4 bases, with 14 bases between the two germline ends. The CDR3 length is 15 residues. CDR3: CSARVERRPYNEQFF. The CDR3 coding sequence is TGCAGTGCTAGAGTTGAGCGGCGTCCTTACAATGAGCAGTTCTTC.

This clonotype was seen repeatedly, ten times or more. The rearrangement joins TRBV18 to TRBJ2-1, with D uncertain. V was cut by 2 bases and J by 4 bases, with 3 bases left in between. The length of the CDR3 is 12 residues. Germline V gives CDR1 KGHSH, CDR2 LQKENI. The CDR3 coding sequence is TGTGCCAGCTCACCAGATTACAATGAGCAGTTCTTC. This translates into CASSPDYNEQFF.

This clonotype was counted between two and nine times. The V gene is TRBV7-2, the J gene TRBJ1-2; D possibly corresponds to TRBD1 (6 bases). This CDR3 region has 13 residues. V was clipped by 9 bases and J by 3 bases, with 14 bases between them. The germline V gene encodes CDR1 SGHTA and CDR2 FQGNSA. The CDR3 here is CASRSTGYYGYTF. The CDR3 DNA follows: TGTGCCAGTAGGTCTACAGGGTACTATGGCTACACCTTC.

CDR3 loop: CSSEWGGNEQFF. CDR3 in DNA: TGCAGCTCCGAATGGGGGGGCAATGAGCAGTTCTTC. This chain connects TRBV29-1 to TRBJ2-1, with TRBD2 matching over 7 bases. The junction had 7 bases not matched to a gene; V was cut back by 8 bases and J by 6 bases. This CDR3 has 12 amino acids. Germline V gene data show CDR1 as SQVTM and CDR2 as ANQGSEA.